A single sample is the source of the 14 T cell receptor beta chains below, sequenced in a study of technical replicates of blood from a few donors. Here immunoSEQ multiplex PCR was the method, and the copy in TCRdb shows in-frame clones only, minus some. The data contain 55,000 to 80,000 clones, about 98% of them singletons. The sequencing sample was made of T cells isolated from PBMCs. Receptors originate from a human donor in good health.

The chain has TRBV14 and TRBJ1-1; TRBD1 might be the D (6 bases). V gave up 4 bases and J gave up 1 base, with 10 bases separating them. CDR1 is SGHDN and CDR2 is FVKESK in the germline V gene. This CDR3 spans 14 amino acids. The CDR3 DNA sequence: TGTGCCAGCAGCCCCTGGACAGCGAACACTGAAGCTTTCTTT. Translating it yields CASSPWTANTEAFF.

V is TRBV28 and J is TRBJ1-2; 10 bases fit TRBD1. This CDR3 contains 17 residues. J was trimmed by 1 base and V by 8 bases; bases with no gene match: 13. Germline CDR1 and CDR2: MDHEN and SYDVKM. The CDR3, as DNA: TGTGCCAGCCGTCCAGCAGGGTGGGACAGGGGTAACTATGGCTACACCTTC. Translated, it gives CASRPAGWDRGNYGYTF.

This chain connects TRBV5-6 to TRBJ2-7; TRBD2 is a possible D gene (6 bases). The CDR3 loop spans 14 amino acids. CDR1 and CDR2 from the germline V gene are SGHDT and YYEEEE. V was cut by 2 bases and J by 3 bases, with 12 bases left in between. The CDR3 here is CASSFGTAFYEQYF. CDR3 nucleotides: TGTGCCAGCAGCTTTGGGACTGCCTTCTACGAGCAGTACTTC.

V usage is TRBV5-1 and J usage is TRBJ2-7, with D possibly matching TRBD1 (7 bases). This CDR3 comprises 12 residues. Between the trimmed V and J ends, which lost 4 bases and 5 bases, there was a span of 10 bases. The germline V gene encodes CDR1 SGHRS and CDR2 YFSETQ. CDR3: CASSARGDEQYF. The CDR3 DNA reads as TGCGCCAGCAGCGCCAGGGGGGACGAGCAGTACTTC.

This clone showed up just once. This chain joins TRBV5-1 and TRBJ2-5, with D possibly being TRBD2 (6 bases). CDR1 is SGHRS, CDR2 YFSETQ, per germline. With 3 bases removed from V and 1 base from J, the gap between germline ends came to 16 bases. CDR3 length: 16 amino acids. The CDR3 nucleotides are TGCGCCAGCAGCTCGGTAACCGGACTAATCCAAGAGACCCAGTACTTC. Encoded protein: CASSSVTGLIQETQYF.

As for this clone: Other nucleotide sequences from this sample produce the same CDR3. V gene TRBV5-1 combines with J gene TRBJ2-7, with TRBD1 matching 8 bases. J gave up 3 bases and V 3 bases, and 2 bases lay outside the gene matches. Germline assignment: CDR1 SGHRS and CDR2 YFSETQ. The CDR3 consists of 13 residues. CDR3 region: CASSSGQGYEQYF. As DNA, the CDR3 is TGCGCCAGCAGCTCAGGACAGGGCTACGAGCAGTACTTC.

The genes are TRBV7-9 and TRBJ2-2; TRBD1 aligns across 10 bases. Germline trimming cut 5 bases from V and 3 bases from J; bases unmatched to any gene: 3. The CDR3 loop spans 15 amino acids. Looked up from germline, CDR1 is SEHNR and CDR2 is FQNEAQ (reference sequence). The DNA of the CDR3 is TGTGCCAGCAGCGGAGGGACAGGGGACACCGGGGAGCTGTTTTTT. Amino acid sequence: CASSGGTGDTGELFF.

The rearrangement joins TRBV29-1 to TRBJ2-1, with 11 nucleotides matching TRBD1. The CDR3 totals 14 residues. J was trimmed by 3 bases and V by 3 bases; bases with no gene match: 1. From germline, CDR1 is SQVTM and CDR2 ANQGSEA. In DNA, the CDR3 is TGCAGCGTTGATGGGACAGGGGGCTACAATGAGCAGTTCTTC. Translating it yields CSVDGTGGYNEQFF.

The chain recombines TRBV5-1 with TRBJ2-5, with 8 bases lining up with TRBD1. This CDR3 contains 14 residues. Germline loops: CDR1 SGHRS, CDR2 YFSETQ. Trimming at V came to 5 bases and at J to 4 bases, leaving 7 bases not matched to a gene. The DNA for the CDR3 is TGCGCCAGCAGACGGCAGGGGGCGCCAGAGACCCAGTACTTC. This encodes CASRRQGAPETQYF.

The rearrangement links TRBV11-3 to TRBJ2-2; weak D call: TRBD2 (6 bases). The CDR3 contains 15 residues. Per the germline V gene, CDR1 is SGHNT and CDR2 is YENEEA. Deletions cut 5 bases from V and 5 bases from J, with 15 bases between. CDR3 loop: CASSPVRAGTGELFF. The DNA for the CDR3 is TGTGCCAGCAGCCCTGTAAGGGCGGGGACCGGGGAGCTGTTTTTT. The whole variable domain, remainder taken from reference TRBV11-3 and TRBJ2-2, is EAGVVQSPRYKIIEKKQPVAFWCNPISGHNTLYWYLQNLGQGPELLIRYENEEAVDDSQLPKDRFSAERLKGVDSTLKIQPAELGDSAVYLCASSPVRAGTGELFFGEGSRLTVL.

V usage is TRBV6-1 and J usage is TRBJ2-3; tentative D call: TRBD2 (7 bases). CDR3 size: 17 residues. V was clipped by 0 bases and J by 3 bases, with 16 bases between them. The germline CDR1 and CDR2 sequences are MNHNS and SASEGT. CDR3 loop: CASSEAGGARWTDTQYF. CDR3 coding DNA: TGTGCCAGCAGTGAAGCGGGGGGGGCTAGATGGACAGATACGCAGTATTTT.

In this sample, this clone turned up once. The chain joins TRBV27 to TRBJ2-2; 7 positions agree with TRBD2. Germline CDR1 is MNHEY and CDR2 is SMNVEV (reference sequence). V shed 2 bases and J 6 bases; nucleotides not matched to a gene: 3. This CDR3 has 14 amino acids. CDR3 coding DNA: TGTGCCAGCAGTTTAATGGGGGGGGCCGGGGAGCTGTTTTTT. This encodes CASSLMGGAGELFF.

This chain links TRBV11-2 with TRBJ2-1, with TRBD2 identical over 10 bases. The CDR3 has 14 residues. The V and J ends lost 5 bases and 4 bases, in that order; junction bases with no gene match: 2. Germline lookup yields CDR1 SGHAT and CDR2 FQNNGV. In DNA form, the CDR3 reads TGTGCCAGCAGCACAGCGGGAGGGTACAATGAGCAGTTCTTC. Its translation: CASSTAGGYNEQFF.

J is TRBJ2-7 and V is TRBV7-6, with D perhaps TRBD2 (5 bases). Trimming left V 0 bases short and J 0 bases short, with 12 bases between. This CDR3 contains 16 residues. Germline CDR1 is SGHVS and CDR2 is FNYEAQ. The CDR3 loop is CASSLAPGRDSYEQYF. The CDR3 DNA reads TGTGCCAGCAGCTTAGCGCCGGGTCGGGACTCCTACGAGCAGTACTTC.